This T cell receptor (beta chain) was sequenced in a study of Graves' ophthalmopathy and Graves' hyperthyroidism. Only a few counts were recorded for this clonotype. Researchers took RNA transcripts and amplified TCR beta CDR3 regions from them. First-round RT-PCR employed HTBI primers, with a second-round multiplex PCR after it. From the multiplex PCR reads, TCRdb called clonotypes with MiXCR, one entry per CDR3 protein. The sample has under 350,000 distinct CDR3 sequences; 15% to 20% are singletons. Sequencing was carried out using peripheral blood. This sequence originates from an adult man with Graves' ophthalmopathy.

CDR3 DNA sequence: TGTGCCAGCAGCCCCCCTTTTGGACCTATATCCGGGGAGCTGTTTTTT. Protein: CASSPPFGPISGELFF. V gene TRBV3-1 combines with J gene TRBJ2-2; D is undetermined. This CDR3 has 16 residues. Trimming left V 4 bases short and J 6 bases short, with 18 bases between. The germline gives CDR1 LGHDT, CDR2 YNNKEL (reference sequence). Supplemented by reference TRBV3-1 and TRBJ2-2, the full variable domain reads DTAVSQTPKYLVTQMGNDKSIKCEQNLGHDTMYWYKQDSKKFLKIMFSYNNKELIINETVPNRFSPKSPDKAHLNLHINSLELGDSAVYFCASSPPFGPISGELFFGEGSRLTVL.